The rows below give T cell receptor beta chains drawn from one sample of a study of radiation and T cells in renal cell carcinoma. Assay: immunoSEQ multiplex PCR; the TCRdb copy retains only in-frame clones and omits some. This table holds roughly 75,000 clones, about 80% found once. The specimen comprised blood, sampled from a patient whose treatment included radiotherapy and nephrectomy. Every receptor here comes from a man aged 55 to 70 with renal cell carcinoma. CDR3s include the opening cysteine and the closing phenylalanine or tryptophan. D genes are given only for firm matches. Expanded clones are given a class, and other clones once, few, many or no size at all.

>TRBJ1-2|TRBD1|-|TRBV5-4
CASSKTGGTYGYTF
TGTGCCAGCAGCAAAACAGGGGGGACTTATGGCTACACCTTC
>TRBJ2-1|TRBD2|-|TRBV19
CASSIETPLAGLNNEQFF
TGTGCCAGTAGTATAGAAACCCCTCTAGCGGGTTTAAACAATGAGCAGTTCTTC
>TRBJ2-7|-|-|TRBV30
CAWSSQRSSYEQYF
TGTGCCTGGAGTTCACAGCGAAGCTCCTACGAGCAGTACTTC
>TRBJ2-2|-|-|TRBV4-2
CASSQDPRGTNTGELFF
TGTGCCAGCAGCCAAGATCCCCGCGGGACGAACACCGGGGAGCTGTTTTTT
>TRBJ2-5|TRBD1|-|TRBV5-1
CASDLDRSPKTQYF
TGCGCCAGCGATCTGGACAGGTCGCCGAAGACCCAGTACTTC
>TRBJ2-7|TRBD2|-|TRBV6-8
CASSYSGGSSGFAYEQYF
TGTGCCAGCAGTTACTCGGGGGGGTCTAGCGGGTTCGCCTACGAGCAGTACTTC
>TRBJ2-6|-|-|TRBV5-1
CASSSLRDATFPSSGANVLTF
TGCGCCAGCAGCTCCCTTCGGGACGCCACTTTTCCGTCATCTGGGGCCAACGTCCTGACTTTC
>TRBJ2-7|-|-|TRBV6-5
CASSYFRNNYYEQYF
TGTGCCAGCAGTTACTTTCGGAACAACTATTACGAGCAGTACTTC
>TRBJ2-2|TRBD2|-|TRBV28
CASSSRLLNPTSGNTGELFF
TGTGCCAGCAGTTCCCGCCTCCTCAATCCGACTAGCGGAAACACCGGGGAGCTGTTTTTT
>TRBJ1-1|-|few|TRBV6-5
CASSRQGGEAFF
TGTGCCAGCAGTCGGCAAGGGGGAGAAGCTTTCTTT
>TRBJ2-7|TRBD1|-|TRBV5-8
CASIRRDRATSYEQYF
TGTGCCAGCATCCGGAGGGACAGGGCCACCTCCTACGAGCAGTACTTC
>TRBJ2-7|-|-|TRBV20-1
CSARDSYEQYF
TGCAGTGCTAGAGATTCCTACGAGCAGTACTTC
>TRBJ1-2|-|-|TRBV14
CASSQEMRWGSVGYTF
TGTGCCAGCAGCCAAGAAATGAGGTGGGGTTCGGTTGGCTACACCTTC
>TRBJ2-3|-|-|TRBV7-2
CASSLAPTGVDTQYF
TGTGCCAGCAGCTTGGCCCCGACAGGCGTCGATACGCAGTATTTT
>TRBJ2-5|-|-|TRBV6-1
CASNRDSTGETQYF
TGTGCCAGCAACCGGGATTCTACAGGAGAGACCCAGTACTTC
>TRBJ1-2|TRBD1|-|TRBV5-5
CASSGTGRGYGYTF
TGTGCCAGCAGCGGGACAGGGAGGGGCTATGGCTACACCTTC
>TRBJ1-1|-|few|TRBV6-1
CASWGRGEAFF
TGTGCCAGCTGGGGGCGGGGTGAAGCTTTCTTT
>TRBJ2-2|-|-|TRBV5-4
CASSPGDNTGELFF
TGTGCCAGCAGCCCAGGGGATAACACCGGGGAGCTGTTTTTT